The 13 T cell receptor beta chains below all came from one sample that was sequenced in a study of blood T cells in healthy people across ages. A J-beta primer mix and a sample-barcoded 5' primer were used in a second PCR of roughly 6 to 12 cycles. From the 5' RACE reads, TCRdb called clonotypes with MiXCR, one entry per CDR3 protein. This sample has about 1,400,000 distinct CDR3 sequences, with 42% found just once. Sequencing was performed on blood. These receptors all come from a woman aged 18-35 years in good health.

CDR3 bases: TGTGCCAGCAAGGGGCAGACGACAGATACGCAGTATTTT. Its protein product is CASKGQTTDTQYF. The chain combines TRBV2 with TRBJ2-3; TRBD1 is a possible D gene (5 bases). This CDR3 contains 13 residues. Germline-derived CDR1 and CDR2 are SNHLY and FYNNEI. Trimming removed 7 bases from V and 3 bases from J, with 11 bases in between.

The sample holds a few counts of this clonotype. The genes are TRBV20-1 and TRBJ2-7; 7 bases agree with TRBD1. With 7 bases clipped from V and 6 bases from J, the junction kept 9 bases outside the gene matches. The length of the CDR3 is 12 residues. Germline V CDR1 and CDR2: DFQATT, SNEGSKA (reference sequence). CDR3 residues: CSVGTGEREQYF. CDR3 in DNA: TGCAGTGTAGGAACAGGGGAACGCGAGCAGTACTTC.

The chain recombines TRBV5-8 with TRBJ1-1; D unclear. Trimming stripped 0 bases from V and 4 bases from J, with 10 bases between. The CDR3 totals 14 residues. Germline CDR1 is SGHTS and CDR2 is YDEGEE. CDR3 coding DNA: TGTGCCAGCAGCTTGGGTTACGGTGGCACTGAAGCTTTCTTT. Translating it yields CASSLGYGGTEAFF. The full variable domain, rest sourced from reference TRBV5-8 and TRBJ1-1, is EAGVTQSPTHLIKTRGQQATLRCSPISGHTSVYWYQQALGLGLQFLLWYDEGEERNRGNFPPRFSGRQFPNYSSELNVNALELEDSALYLCASSLGYGGTEAFFGQGTRLTVV.

About this clonotype itself: The junction departs from germline at one end; a sequencing error may be responsible. The chain is built from TRBV4-1 and TRBJ2-3; 12 nucleotides align to TRBD2. CDR1 is MGHRA, CDR2 YSYEKL, per germline. This CDR3 comprises 16 residues. The CDR3 region is CSSSQKTSGSLDTQYF. The CDR3 DNA reads as TGCTCCAGCAGCCAAAAGACTAGCGGGAGTTTAGATACGCAGTATTTT.

CDR3 region: CASSPRLVAPSSSGANVLTF. CDR3 coding DNA: TGTGCCAGCTCACCACGGCTTGTGGCCCCTTCCTCCTCTGGGGCCAACGTCCTGACTTTC. The V call is TRBV18, the J call TRBJ2-6, with D unclear. Germline V gene data show CDR1 as KGHSH and CDR2 as LQKENI. CDR3 length equals 20 residues. Trimming shortened V by 1 base and J by 0 bases, and 19 bases separated the two germline ends. Drawing the rest from reference TRBV18 and TRBJ2-6, the complete variable domain is NAGVMQNPRHLVRRRGQEARLRCSPMKGHSHVYWYRQLPEEGLKFMVYLQKENIIDESGMPKERFSAEFPKEGPSILRIQQVVRGDSAAYFCASSPRLVAPSSSGANVLTFGAGSRLTVL.

Comments on this clonotype: A read error may produce the germline difference seen at one junction end. The chain employs TRBV29-1 and TRBJ2-1; maybe TRBD2 (7 bases). The CDR3 spans 15 residues. Germline V CDR1 and CDR2: SQVTM, ANQGSEA. The CDR3 DNA reads TGCAGCGTTGAAAGTACGCGGGGGCCCTACAATGGGCAGTTCTTC. As protein: CSVESTRGPYNGQFF.

The count of this clonotype is one. This chain links TRBV10-3 with TRBJ2-7; 7 nucleotides agree with TRBD2. The germline gives CDR1 ENHRY, CDR2 SYGVKD. This CDR3 is 15 amino acids long. The trim removed 7 bases at V and 2 bases at J, leaving 11 bases unmatched. CDR3 coding DNA: TGTGCCATCAACCCTGGGGGGGACGCGGCCTACGAGCAGTACTTC. Its translation: CAINPGGDAAYEQYF.

The V and J genes are TRBV6-1 and TRBJ1-1; D not resolved. Germline V gives CDR1 MNHNS, CDR2 SASEGT. CDR3 length equals 14 residues. Trimming removed 3 bases at V and 3 bases at J, with 11 bases between. CDR3 DNA: TGTGCCAGCAGTGATTGGGTCGGGGACACTGAAGCTTTCTTT. Protein product: CASSDWVGDTEAFF.

This clonotype was recorded only once. It may be a read error: a sequence one base away is much more abundant. The chain recombines TRBV2 with TRBJ2-4; either TRBD1 or TRBD2 may supply D (5 bases each). V shed 8 bases and J shed 13 bases, with 15 bases lying between them. The V gene's germline CDR1 is SNHLY and CDR2 FYNNEI. The CDR3 consists of 11 residues. The CDR3 DNA is TGTGCCAGCCCTGCTGGGGGTGAGCAGTACTTC. Protein sequence: CASPAGGEQYF.

At least ten counts were recorded for this clonotype. This chain connects TRBV29-1 to TRBJ2-5; D unresolved. The CDR3 is 12 residues long. V lost 6 bases to trimming and J lost 3 bases, with 11 bases between them. Germline lookup yields CDR1 SQVTM and CDR2 ANQGSEA. The CDR3 nucleotides read TGCAGCGTACGGACCGCGGAAGAGACCCAGTACTTC. Amino acids: CSVRTAEETQYF. Filled out from reference TRBV29-1 and TRBJ2-5, the complete variable domain reads SAVISQKPSRDICQRGTSLTIQCQVDSQVTMMFWYRQQPGQSLTLIATANQGSEATYESGFVIDKFPISRPNLTFSTLTVSNMSPEDSSIYLCSVRTAEETQYFGPGTRLLVL.

The gene calls are TRBV20-1 and TRBJ1-5; D perhaps matches TRBD1 (5 bases). Germline lookup yields CDR1 DFQATT and CDR2 SNEGSKA (reference sequence). With 5 bases removed from V and 0 bases from J, the gap between germline ends came to 11 bases. The CDR3 extends over 14 amino acids. The CDR3 sequence: CSASQVNSNQPQHF. The DNA for the CDR3 is TGCAGTGCTTCACAGGTTAATAGCAATCAGCCCCAGCATTTT.

The gene calls are TRBV5-1 and TRBJ2-2; D assignment may be TRBD1 or TRBD2 (5 bases each). The CDR3 contains 18 residues. CDR1 and CDR2 from the germline V gene are SGHRS and YFSETQ. V was cut by 10 bases and J by 0 bases, with 25 bases left in between. The CDR3: CAGHTGLAHGTNTGELFF. The CDR3 bases are TGCGCCGGCCACACGGGGCTAGCCCACGGTACGAACACCGGGGAGCTGTTTTTT.

CDR3 loop: CSVEGWEQGAFSYGYTF. The CDR3 DNA sequence: TGCAGCGTTGAAGGGTGGGAACAGGGGGCGTTTTCCTATGGCTACACCTTC. The V call is TRBV29-1, the J call TRBJ1-2, with 9 nucleotides matching TRBD1. Germline-derived CDR1 and CDR2 are SQVTM and ANQGSEA. The CDR3 covers 17 residues. Trimming cost V 1 base and J 4 bases; bases outside gene matches: 13.